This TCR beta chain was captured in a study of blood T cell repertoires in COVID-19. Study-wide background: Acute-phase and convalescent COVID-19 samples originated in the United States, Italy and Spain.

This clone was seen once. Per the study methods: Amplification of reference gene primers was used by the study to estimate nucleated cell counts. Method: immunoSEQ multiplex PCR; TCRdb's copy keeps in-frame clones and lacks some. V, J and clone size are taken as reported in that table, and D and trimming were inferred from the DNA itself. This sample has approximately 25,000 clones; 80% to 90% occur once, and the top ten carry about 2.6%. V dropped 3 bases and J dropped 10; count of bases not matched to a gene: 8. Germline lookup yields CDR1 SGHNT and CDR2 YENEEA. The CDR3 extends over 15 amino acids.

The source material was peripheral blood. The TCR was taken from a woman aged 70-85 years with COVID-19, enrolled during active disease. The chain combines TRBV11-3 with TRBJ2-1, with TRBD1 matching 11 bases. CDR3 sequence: CASSFRDRGFWEQFF. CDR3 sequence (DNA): TGTGCCAGCAGCTTCCGGGACAGGGGGTTTTGGGAGCAGTTCTTC.